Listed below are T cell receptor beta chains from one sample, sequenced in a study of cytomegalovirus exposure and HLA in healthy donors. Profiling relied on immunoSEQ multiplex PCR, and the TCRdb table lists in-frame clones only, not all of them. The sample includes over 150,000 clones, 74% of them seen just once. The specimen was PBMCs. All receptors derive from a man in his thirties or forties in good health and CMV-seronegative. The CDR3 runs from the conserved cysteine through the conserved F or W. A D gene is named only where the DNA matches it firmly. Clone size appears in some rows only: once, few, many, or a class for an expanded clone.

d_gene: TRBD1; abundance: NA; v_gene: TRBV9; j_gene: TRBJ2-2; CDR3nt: TGTGCCAGCAGCCCCCTGGCAGGGGGCTTATCCGGGGAGCTGTTTTTT; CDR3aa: CASSPLAGGLSGELFF
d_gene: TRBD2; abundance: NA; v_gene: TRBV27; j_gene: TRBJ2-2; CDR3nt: TGTGCCAGCAGTATCGGGGGGGCGAACACCGGGGAGCTGTTTTTT; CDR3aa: CASSIGGANTGELFF
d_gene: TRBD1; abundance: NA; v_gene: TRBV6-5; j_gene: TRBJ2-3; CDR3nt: TGTGCCAGCAGCCCTTACAGGGGGGAGGATACGCAGTATTTT; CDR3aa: CASSPYRGEDTQYF
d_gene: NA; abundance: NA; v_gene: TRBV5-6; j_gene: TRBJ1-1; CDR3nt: TGTGCCAGCAGCCCCCGAAGAGGAGGGGACACTGAAGCTTTCTTT; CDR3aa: CASSPRRGGDTEAFF
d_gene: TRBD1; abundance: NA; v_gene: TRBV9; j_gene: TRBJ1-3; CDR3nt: TGTGCCAGCAGCGTCGGACAGGGGGCTGGAAACACCATATATTTT; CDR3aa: CASSVGQGAGNTIYF
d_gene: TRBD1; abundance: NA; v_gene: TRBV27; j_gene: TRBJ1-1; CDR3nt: TGTGCCAGCAGTTCCCGGACAGGGAGGAACACTGAAGCTTTCTTT; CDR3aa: CASSSRTGRNTEAFF
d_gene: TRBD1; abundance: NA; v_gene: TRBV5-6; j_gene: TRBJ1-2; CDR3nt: TGTGCCAGCGCTACGGGAAACACGGGACAGGTGGCTGGCTACCCCTTC; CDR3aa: CASATGNTGQVAGYPF
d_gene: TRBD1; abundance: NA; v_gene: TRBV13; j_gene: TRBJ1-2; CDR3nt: TGTGCCAGCAGCTCAGGACAGGGGGTTCATGGCTACACCTTC; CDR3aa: CASSSGQGVHGYTF
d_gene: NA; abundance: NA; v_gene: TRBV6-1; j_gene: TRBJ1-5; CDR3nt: TGTGCCAGCAGTGAACCGGGTAATCAGCCCCAGCATTTT; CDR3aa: CASSEPGNQPQHF
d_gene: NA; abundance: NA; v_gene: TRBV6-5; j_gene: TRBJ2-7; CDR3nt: TGTGCCAGCTGTCCGCCTGGGAGCTACGAGCAGTACTTC; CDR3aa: CASCPPGSYEQYF
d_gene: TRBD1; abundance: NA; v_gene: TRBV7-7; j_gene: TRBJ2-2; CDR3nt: TGTGCCAGCAGCCTACGAACAGGGGAGACCGGGGAGCTGTTTTTT; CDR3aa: CASSLRTGETGELFF
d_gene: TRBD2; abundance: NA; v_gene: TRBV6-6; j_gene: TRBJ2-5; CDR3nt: TGTGCCAGCAGTTACGGACTAGCGGGGGACCAAGAGACCCAGTACTTC; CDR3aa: CASSYGLAGDQETQYF
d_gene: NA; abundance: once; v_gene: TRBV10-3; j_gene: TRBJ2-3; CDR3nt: TGTGCCATCCAGACCGGGACAAGGACAGATACGCAGTATTTT; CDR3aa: CAIQTGTRTDTQYF
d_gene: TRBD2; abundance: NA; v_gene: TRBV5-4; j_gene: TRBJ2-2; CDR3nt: TGTGCCAGCAGCTTCCCTAGCGGGCCTACCGGGGAGCTGTTTTTT; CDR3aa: CASSFPSGPTGELFF
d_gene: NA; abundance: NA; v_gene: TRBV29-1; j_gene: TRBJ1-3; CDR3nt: TGCAGCGTTCAAATCGGACAGATCTCTGGAAACACCATATATTTT; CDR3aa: CSVQIGQISGNTIYF
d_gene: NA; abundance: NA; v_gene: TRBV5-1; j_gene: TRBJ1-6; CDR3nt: TGCGCCAGCAGCGTCTCACAGGGTTCGTCACCCCTCCACTTT; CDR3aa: CASSVSQGSSPLHF
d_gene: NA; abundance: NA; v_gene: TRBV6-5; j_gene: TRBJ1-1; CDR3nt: TGTGCCAGCAGTTCCGGGAAAGGAACTGAAGCTTTCTTT; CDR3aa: CASSSGKGTEAFF
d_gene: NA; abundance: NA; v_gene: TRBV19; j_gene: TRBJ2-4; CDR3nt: TGTGCCAGTAGTCTCCAAATCACAGGGATTCAGTACTTC; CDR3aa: CASSLQITGIQYF